This T cell receptor beta chain derives from a study of blood T cell repertoires in COVID-19. Method: immunoSEQ multiplex PCR; TCRdb's copy keeps in-frame clones and lacks some. The table includes tens of thousands of clones, 89% detected once. The CDR3 runs 15 residues. The V end was cut by 5 bases, the J end by 3 bases, with 16 bases between. Germline V CDR1 and CDR2: MDHEN, SYDVKM. This clonotype originated in a woman aged 45 to 65 with active COVID-19. The rearrangement joins TRBV28 to TRBJ1-2, with D possibly TRBD1 on 5 matching bases. Sequences were obtained from peripheral blood. The CDR3 loop reads CASSDGQGLYYGYTF. The CDR3 DNA reads as TGTGCCAGCAGTGACGGGCAGGGACTATACTATGGCTACACCTTC.